Listed here is a single T cell receptor beta chain. Other nucleotide sequences from this sample produce the same CDR3. Per the original data handling: The assay estimated nucleated cells by amplifying reference gene primers. Repertoires were generated with immunoSEQ multiplex PCR, while TCRdb's copy carries only in-frame clones and drops some. The V and J calls and the clone size are those of that table, but D and trimming were determined from the DNA. The sample carries roughly 92,000 clones, roughly 83% recorded once. The source of the sample is a study of blood T cell repertoires in COVID-19. Study summary: Whether acute or convalescent, the COVID-19 samples came from the United States, Italy and Spain. PBMCs, B-cell-depleted T cells, or T cells were the source of the cDNA or gDNA that made up the material.

The CDR3 sequence is 13 residues long. Trimming left V 6 bases short and J 3 bases short, with 8 bases between. Germline CDR1 is MNHEY and CDR2 is SVGAGI. The specimen was peripheral blood. The receptor's source is a woman over 75 with active or convalescent COVID-19. The chain has TRBV6-5 and TRBJ2-2; a possible D gene is TRBD1 (6 bases). The CDR3 DNA reads as TGTGCCAGCAGCCACAGGGACACCGGGGAGCTGTTTTTT. It translates to CASSHRDTGELFF.